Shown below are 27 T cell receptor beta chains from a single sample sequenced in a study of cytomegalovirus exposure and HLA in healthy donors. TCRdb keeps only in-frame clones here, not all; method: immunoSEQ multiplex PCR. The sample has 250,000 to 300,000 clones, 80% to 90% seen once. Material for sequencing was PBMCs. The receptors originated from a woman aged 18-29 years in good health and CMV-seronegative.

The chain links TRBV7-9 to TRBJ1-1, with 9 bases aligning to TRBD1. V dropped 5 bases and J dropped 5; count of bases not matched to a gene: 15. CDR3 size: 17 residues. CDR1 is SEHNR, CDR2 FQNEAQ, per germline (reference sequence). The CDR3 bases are TGTGCCAGCAGCGCTTCAATCCGGGACAGGGTTGGAACTGAAGCTTTCTTT. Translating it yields CASSASIRDRVGTEAFF.

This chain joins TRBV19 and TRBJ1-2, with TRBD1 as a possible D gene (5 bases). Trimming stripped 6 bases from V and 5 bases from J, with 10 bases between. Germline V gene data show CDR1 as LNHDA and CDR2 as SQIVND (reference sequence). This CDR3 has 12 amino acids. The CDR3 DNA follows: TGTGCCAGTAGCACGGACAATTATGGCTACACCTTC. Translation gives CASSTDNYGYTF.

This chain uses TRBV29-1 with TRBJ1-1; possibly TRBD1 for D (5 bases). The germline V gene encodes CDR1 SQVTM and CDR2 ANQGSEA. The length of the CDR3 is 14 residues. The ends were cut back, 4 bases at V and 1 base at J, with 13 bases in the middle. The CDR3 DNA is TGCAGCGTTGTGTGGGGCAGTGGGAACACTGAAGCTTTCTTT. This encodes CSVVWGSGNTEAFF.

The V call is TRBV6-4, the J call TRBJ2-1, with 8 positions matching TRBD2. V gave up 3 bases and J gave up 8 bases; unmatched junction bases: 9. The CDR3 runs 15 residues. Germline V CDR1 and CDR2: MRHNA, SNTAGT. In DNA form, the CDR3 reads TGTGCCAGCAGTGAATCCAGCGGGAGATACGATGAGCAGTTCTTC. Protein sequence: CASSESSGRYDEQFF.

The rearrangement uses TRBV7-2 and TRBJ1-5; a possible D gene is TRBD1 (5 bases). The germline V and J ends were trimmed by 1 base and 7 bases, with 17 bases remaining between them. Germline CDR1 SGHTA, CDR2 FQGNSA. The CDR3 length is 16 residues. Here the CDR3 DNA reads TGTGCCAGCAGCTTAGGTTGGGCAGGGATCGGGCAGCCCCAGCATTTT. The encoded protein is CASSLGWAGIGQPQHF.

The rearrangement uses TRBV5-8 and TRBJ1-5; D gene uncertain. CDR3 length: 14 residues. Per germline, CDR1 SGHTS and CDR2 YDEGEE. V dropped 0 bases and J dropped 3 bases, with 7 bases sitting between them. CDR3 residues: CASSLARFNQPQHF. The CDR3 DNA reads TGTGCCAGCAGCTTGGCGCGGTTCAATCAGCCCCAGCATTTT.

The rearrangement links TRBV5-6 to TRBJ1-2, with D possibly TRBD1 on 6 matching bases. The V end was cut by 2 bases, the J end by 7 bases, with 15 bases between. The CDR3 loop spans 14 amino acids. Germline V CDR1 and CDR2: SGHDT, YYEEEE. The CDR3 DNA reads TGTGCCAGCAGCTTAAGCGGGGGCTATCCTGGCTACACCTTC. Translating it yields CASSLSGGYPGYTF.

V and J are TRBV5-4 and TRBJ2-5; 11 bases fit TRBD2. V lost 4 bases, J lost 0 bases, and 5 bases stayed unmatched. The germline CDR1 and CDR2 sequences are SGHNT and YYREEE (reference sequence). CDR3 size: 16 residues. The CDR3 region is CASSRSGRAYQETQYF. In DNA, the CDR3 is TGTGCCAGCAGCCGTAGCGGGAGGGCGTACCAAGAGACCCAGTACTTC. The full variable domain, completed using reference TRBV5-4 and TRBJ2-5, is ETGVTQSPTHLIKTRGQQVTLRCSSQSGHNTVSWYQQALGQGPQFIFQYYREEENGRGNFPPRFSGLQFPNYSSELNVNALELDDSALYLCASSRSGRAYQETQYFGPGTRLLVL.

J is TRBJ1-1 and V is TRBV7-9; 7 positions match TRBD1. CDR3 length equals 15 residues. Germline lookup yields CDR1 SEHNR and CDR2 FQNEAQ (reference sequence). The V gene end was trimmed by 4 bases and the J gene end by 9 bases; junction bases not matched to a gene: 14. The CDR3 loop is CASSWLTGLSNQAFF. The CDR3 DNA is TGTGCCAGCAGCTGGCTGACAGGGCTTAGTAACCAAGCTTTCTTT.

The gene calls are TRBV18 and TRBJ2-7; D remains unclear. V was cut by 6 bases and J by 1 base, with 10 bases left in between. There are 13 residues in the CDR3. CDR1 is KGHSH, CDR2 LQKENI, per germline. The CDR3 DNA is TGTGCCAGCTCCCCCGATCTATCCTACGAGCAGTACTTC. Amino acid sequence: CASSPDLSYEQYF.

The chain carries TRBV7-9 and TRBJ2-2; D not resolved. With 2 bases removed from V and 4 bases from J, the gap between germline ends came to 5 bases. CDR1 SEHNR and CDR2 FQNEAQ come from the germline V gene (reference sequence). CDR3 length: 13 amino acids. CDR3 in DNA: TGTGCCAGCAGCTTATCCTTCACCGGGGAGCTGTTTTTT. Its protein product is CASSLSFTGELFF.

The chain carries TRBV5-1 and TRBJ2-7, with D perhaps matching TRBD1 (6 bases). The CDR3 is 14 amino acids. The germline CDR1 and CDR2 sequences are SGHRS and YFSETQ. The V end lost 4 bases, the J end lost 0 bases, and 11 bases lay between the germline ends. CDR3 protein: CASSPRTDSYEQYF. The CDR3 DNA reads TGCGCCAGCAGCCCGAGGACAGACTCCTACGAGCAGTACTTC.

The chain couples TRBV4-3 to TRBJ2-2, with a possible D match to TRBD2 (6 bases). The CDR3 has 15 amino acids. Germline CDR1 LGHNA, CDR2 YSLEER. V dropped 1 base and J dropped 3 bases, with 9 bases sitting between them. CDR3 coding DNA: TGCGCCAGCAGCCAAGCGTGGGGGGACACCGGGGAGCTGTTTTTT. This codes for CASSQAWGDTGELFF.

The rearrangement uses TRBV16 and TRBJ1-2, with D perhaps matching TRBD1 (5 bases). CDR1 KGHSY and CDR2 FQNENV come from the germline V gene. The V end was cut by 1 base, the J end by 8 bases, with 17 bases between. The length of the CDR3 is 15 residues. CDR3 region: CASSQYKGALGGYTF. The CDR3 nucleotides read TGTGCCAGCAGCCAATACAAAGGGGCGCTTGGAGGCTACACCTTC.

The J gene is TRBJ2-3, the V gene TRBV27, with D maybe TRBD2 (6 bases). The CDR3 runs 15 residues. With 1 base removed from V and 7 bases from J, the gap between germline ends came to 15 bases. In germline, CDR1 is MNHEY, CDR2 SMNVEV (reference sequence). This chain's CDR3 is CASSLWAGLGNTQYF. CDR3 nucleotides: TGTGCCAGCAGTTTATGGGCGGGACTGGGAAATACGCAGTATTTT.

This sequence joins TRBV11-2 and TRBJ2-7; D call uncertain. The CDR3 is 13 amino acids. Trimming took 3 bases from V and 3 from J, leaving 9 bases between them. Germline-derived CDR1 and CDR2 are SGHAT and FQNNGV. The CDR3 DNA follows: TGTGCCAGCAGCTTGTGGCACCACTACGAGCAGTACTTC. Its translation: CASSLWHHYEQYF.

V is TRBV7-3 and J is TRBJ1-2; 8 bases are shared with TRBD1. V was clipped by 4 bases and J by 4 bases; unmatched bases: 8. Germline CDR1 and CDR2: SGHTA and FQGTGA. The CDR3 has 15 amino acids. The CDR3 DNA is TGTGCCAGCAGCTCGACAGGGGTTGGATTCTATGGCTACACCTTC. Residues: CASSSTGVGFYGYTF.

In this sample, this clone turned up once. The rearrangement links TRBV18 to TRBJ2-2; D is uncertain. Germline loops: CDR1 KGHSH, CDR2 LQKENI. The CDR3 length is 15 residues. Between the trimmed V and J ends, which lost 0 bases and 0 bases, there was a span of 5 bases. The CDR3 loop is CASSPPSANTGELFF. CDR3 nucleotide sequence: TGTGCCAGCTCACCACCGTCAGCGAACACCGGGGAGCTGTTTTTT.

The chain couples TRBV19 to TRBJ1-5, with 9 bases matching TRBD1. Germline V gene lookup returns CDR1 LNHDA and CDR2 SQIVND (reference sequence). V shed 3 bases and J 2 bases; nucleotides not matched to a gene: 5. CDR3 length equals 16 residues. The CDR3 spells CASSMWGDRGNQPQHF. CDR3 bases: TGTGCCAGTAGTATGTGGGGGGACAGGGGCAATCAGCCCCAGCATTTT.

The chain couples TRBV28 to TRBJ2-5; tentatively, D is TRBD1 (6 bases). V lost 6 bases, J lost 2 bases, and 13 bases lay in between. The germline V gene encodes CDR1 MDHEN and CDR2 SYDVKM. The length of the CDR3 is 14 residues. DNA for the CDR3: TGTGCCAGCAGCCGGACAGTATCTCAAGAGACCCAGTACTTC. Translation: CASSRTVSQETQYF.

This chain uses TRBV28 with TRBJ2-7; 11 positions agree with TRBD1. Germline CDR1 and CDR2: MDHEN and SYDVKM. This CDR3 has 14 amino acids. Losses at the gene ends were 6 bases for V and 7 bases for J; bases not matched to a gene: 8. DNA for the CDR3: TGTGCCAGCAGCCACACCGGGACAGGGGGTGAGCAGTACTTC. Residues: CASSHTGTGGEQYF.

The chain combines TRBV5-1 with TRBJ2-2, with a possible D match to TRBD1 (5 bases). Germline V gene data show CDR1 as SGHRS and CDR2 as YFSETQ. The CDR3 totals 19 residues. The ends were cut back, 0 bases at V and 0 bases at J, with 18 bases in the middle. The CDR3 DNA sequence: TGCGCCAGCAGCTTGGGGGGCATAAGTGGTCGGGCGAACACCGGGGAGCTGTTTTTT. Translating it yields CASSLGGISGRANTGELFF.

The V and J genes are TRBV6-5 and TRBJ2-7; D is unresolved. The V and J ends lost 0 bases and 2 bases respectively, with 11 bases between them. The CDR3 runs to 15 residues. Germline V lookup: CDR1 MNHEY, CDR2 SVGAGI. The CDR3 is CASSYSSLGPYEQYF. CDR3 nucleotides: TGTGCCAGCAGTTACTCGAGTCTGGGCCCCTACGAGCAGTACTTC.

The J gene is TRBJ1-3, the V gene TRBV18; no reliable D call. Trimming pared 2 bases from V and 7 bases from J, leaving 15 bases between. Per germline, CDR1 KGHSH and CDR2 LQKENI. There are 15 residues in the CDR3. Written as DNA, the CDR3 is TGTGCCAGCTCACCAGTTGCGCCCCCGGGGAACACCATATATTTT. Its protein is CASSPVAPPGNTIYF.

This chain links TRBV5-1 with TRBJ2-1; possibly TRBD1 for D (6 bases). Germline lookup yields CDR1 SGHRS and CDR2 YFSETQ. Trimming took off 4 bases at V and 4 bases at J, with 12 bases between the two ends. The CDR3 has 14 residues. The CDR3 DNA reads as TGCGCCAGCAGCACGTTAGACAGGTACAATGAGCAGTTCTTC. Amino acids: CASSTLDRYNEQFF.

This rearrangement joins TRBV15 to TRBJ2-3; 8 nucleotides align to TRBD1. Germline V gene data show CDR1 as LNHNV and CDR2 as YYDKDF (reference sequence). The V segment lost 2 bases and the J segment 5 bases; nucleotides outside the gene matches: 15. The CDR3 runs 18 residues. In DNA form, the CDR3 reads TGTGCCACCAGCAGAAACCCCGGGGCAGGGGGCGCCGGAGATACGCAGTATTTT. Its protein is CATSRNPGAGGAGDTQYF.

As DNA, the CDR3 is TGTGCCAGCAGCAGGGGTGGGGGCTCGAGCAATCAGCCCCAGCATTTT. As protein: CASSRGGGSSNQPQHF. The chain carries TRBV7-2 and TRBJ1-5, with TRBD1 as a possible D gene (6 bases). The V gene lost 5 bases and the J gene lost 1 base, with 15 bases spanning the gap. This CDR3 contains 16 residues. The germline V gene has CDR1 SGHTA and CDR2 FQGNSA.